The sequence of this T cell receptor beta chain was determined in a study of PD-1 blockade in classical Hodgkin lymphoma. In the study overall: Once every 2 weeks, patients received intravenous nivolumab at 3 mg/kg. Points from the study as a whole: Patients who responded completely had about the same baseline diversity as newly diagnosed patients.

The repertoire was sequenced with immunoSEQ multiplex PCR; TCRdb's copy has only in-frame clones and lacks some. The data hold fewer than 110,000 clones, with around 89% observed a single time. Worth noting for this clone: Its antigen is undetermined.

The CDR3 contains 15 residues. V gave up 7 bases and J gave up 3 bases, with 18 bases separating them. Germline CDR1 reads LNHDA; CDR2 reads SQIVND (reference sequence). Each patient relapsed following autologous stem cell transplantation, and prior brentuximab vedotin exposure differed. The origin of this receptor is a human donor with classical Hodgkin lymphoma. The chain uses TRBV19 and TRBJ1-2, with a tentative D call TRBD1 (5 bases). This sample comprised peripheral blood mononuclear cells (PBMCs), obtained before the second cycle of nivolumab. CDR3 bases: TGTGCCAGTAAATGGACCGGGACGGACGACTATGGCTACACCTTC. It specifies CASKWTGTDDYGYTF.